A selection of T cell receptor beta chains follows, all from one sample in a study of CD8+CD57+ T cells in acquired aplastic anemia. MiXCR was run by TCRdb on the reads, yielding one entry per CDR3 protein. The data show 250,000 to 350,000 distinct CDR3 sequences, with roughly three fifths seen just once and 8% held by the top ten. Sequencing used sorted CD4+, CD8+, or CD8+CD57+ T cells (not recorded which) from PBMCs. Every receptor here comes from a human donor with severe aplastic anemia or a healthy control (not recorded which). Each CDR3 is given with its conserved first and last residue. Each record gives: clone size, D gene, V gene, J gene, CDR3 protein, CDR3 DNA. A D gene is named only where the DNA matches it firmly. Clone size is given for some rows only: seen once, a few or many times, or a class if the clone is expanded.

>-|TRBD2|TRBV20-1|TRBJ2-7
CSAREVAGVSYEQYF
TGCAGTGCTAGAGAGGTCGCGGGGGTCTCCTACGAGCAGTACTTC
>-|-|TRBV24-1|TRBJ2-3
CATSEAGTSSADTQYF
TGTGCCACCAGTGAGGCAGGCACCTCATCGGCAGATACGCAGTATTTT
>-|TRBD2|TRBV2|TRBJ2-7
CASSDASGVYEQYF
TGTGCCAGCAGTGATGCTAGCGGGGTTTACGAGCAGTACTTC
>-|-|TRBV5-5|TRBJ1-1
CASSQGSGSMNTEAFF
TGCGCCAGCAGCCAAGGCTCAGGTTCCATGAACACTGAAGCTTTCTTT
>many|-|TRBV20-1|TRBJ1-5
CSARQSNQPQHF
TGCAGTGCCCGACAGAGCAATCAGCCCCAGCATTTT
>-|-|TRBV19|TRBJ1-2
CSSSSPGDYGYTF
TGTTCCAGTAGCTCCCCTGGCGACTATGGCTACACCTTC
>once|TRBD1|TRBV7-6|TRBJ1-4
CASSQTGVGNEKLFF
TGTGCCAGCAGCCAAACAGGGGTAGGCAATGAAAAACTGTTTTTT
>-|TRBD2|TRBV27|TRBJ2-5
CASNPSGGVRKETQYF
TGTGCCAGCAACCCTAGCGGGGGGGTTCGCAAAGAGACCCAGTACTTC
>many|-|TRBV28|TRBJ1-1
CASIGRPNTEAFF
TGTGCCAGCATTGGACGGCCGAACACTGAAGCTTTCTTT
>many|-|TRBV7-9|TRBJ1-6
CASSLMTVYNSPLHF
TGTGCCAGCAGCTTAATGACGGTCTATAATTCACCCCTCCACTTT
>-|-|TRBV14|TRBJ2-1
CASSHTIYNEQFF
TGTGCCAGCAGTCACACCATATACAATGAGCAGTTCTTC
>many|-|TRBV6-1|TRBJ1-2
CASSEVTANYGYTF
TGTGCCAGCAGTGAAGTAACCGCTAACTATGGCTACACCTTC
>many|-|TRBV25-1|TRBJ1-6
CASSEGESYNSPLHF
TGTGCCAGCAGCGAAGGGGAATCCTATAATTCACCCCTCCACTTT
>many|-|TRBV9|TRBJ2-3
CASSVEGAVDTQYF
TGTGCCAGCAGCGTAGAAGGGGCGGTCGATACGCAGTATTTT
>-|TRBD2|TRBV19|TRBJ2-5
CASSGGLAEETQYF
TGTGCCAGCAGCGGGGGACTAGCGGAAGAGACCCAGTACTTC
>-|TRBD2|TRBV7-7|TRBJ2-5
CASSRKAGGGETQYF
TGTGCTAGCAGCCGAAAAGCGGGGGGTGGAGAGACCCAGTACTTC
>-|-|TRBV19|TRBJ1-1
CASSILSDFGGNTEAFF
TGTGCCAGTAGTATACTAAGTGATTTTGGGGGGAACACTGAAGCTTTCTTT
>many|-|TRBV18|TRBJ1-5
CASSPDSQIQPQHF
TGTGCCAGCTCACCCGACAGCCAGATTCAGCCCCAGCATTTT
>-|TRBD1|TRBV5-6|TRBJ1-2
CASSRGQGGYGYTF
TGTGCCAGCAGCAGAGGACAGGGCGGCTATGGCTACACCTTC
>once|TRBD2|TRBV5-1|TRBJ2-3
CASPRTSVDTQYF
TGCGCCAGCCCTCGGACTAGCGTAGATACGCAGTATTTT
>-|-|TRBV9|TRBJ2-7
CASSLGAKTGTYEQYF
TGTGCCAGCAGCTTAGGGGCTAAGACAGGAACCTACGAGCAGTACTTC
>-|TRBD1|TRBV9|TRBJ1-3
CASSEDRGLGNTIYF
TGTGCCAGCAGCGAGGACAGGGGGCTTGGAAACACCATATATTTT
>many|TRBD2|TRBV30|TRBJ2-5
CAQRIAGNQETQYF
TGTGCCCAGAGAATAGCGGGGAACCAAGAGACCCAGTACTTC
>many|-|TRBV7-2|TRBJ1-2
CASSLTGTANYGYTF
TGTGCCAGCAGCTTAACAGGGACCGCAAACTATGGCTACACCTTC
>-|-|TRBV24-1|TRBJ2-1
CATSEVDSYNEQFF
TGTGCCACCAGTGAGGTCGATTCCTACAATGAGCAGTTCTTC
>many|-|TRBV19|TRBJ1-5
CASSITAGRQPQHF
TGTGCCAGTAGTATTACGGCAGGGCGCCAGCCCCAGCATTTT
>-|-|TRBV2|TRBJ1-2
CASSESGPNYGYTF
TGTGCCAGCAGTGAATCGGGGCCCAACTATGGCTACACCTTC
>few|-|TRBV9|TRBJ1-2
CASSVEGSSAGYGYTF
TGTGCCAGCAGCGTAGAAGGGTCCTCGGCAGGCTATGGCTACACCTTC
>few|-|TRBV20-1|TRBJ1-4
CSAAGTGAEKLFF
TGCAGTGCTGCCGGGACGGGGGCTGAAAAACTGTTTTTT
>-|TRBD2|TRBV2|TRBJ2-3
CASRKTSGNVDTQYF
TGTGCCAGCAGGAAGACTAGCGGGAATGTAGATACGCAGTATTTT
>-|-|TRBV7-8|TRBJ1-1
CASSLVRGDTEALF
TGTGCCAGCAGCTTAGTAAGGGGGGACACTGAAGCTCTCTTT
>-|-|TRBV7-2|TRBJ1-3
CASSTQGIGNTIYF
TGTGCCAGCAGCACCCAGGGAATCGGAAACACCATATATTTT
>-|TRBD2|TRBV7-2|TRBJ2-7
CASSLAASGAYDQYF
TGTGCCAGCAGCTTAGCCGCTAGCGGAGCCTACGATCAGTACTTC
>-|-|TRBV19|TRBJ2-7
CASKSTFRENWYEQYF
TGTGCCAGCAAATCCACCTTCAGGGAAAATTGGTACGAGCAGTACTTC
>-|-|TRBV29-1|TRBJ2-3
CSVDGTSTDTQYF
TGCAGCGTTGATGGGACTAGCACAGATACGCAGTATTTT
>-|-|TRBV2|TRBJ2-7
CASRAAFIGNEQYF
TGTGCCAGCAGGGCCGCCTTTATTGGGAACGAGCAGTACTTC
>once|-|TRBV7-2|TRBJ2-5
CASSLVIGQETQYF
TGTGCCAGCAGCTTAGTTATAGGGCAAGAGACCCAGTACTTC
>-|TRBD1|TRBV7-2|TRBJ1-3
CASSLGPPGQGGNTIYF
TGTGCCAGCAGTCTCGGACCTCCGGGACAGGGTGGAAACACCATATATTTT
>-|TRBD2|TRBV15|TRBJ2-7
CATSLPGLAGAGQYF
TGTGCCACCAGCCTACCGGGACTAGCGGGAGCAGGGCAGTACTTC
>-|-|TRBV20-1|TRBJ2-5
CSASGSQETQYF
TGCAGTGCATCAGGGTCACAAGAGACCCAGTACTTC
>-|-|TRBV7-2|TRBJ2-6
CASSLRPGLISGANVLTF
TGTGCCAGCAGCTTAAGACCGGGACTGATCTCTGGGGCCAACGTCCTGACTTTC
>few|-|TRBV19|TRBJ2-5
CATDSKGTQYF
TGTGCCACCGACAGTAAAGGGACCCAGTACTTC
>-|-|TRBV18|TRBJ2-7
CASSPQGGREQYF
TGTGCCAGCTCACCCCAGGGGGGGAGGGAGCAGTACTTC
>-|-|TRBV11-2|TRBJ2-7
CASSVSTGTPNYEQYF
TGTGCCAGCAGCGTCAGTACCGGGACTCCTAATTACGAGCAGTACTTC
>-|-|TRBV11-3|TRBJ2-5
CASSPRDQETQYF
TGTGCCAGCAGCCCCCGCGACCAAGAGACCCAGTACTTC